This passage covers 23 T cell receptor beta chains from one sample sequenced in a study of response to subunit inactivated influenza vaccine. TCRdb used MiXCR to reprocess the RT-PCR reads, holding one entry per CDR3 protein. This table has around 540,000 distinct CDR3 sequences, 10% to 15% appearing once. Sequenced material: PBMCs from blood, taken on the day of vaccination. The source of these receptors is a man in his fifties who received an inactivated influenza vaccine.

The J gene is TRBJ2-7, the V gene TRBV5-1; either TRBD1 or TRBD2 may supply D (7 bases each). CDR1 and CDR2 (germline): SGHRS, YFSETQ. The CDR3 covers 15 residues. V lost 0 bases and J 3 bases, leaving 13 bases between the germline ends. The CDR3 protein is CASSLEARGGYEQYF. The CDR3 DNA reads TGCGCCAGCAGCTTGGAGGCCAGGGGGGGCTACGAGCAGTACTTC. Filled out from reference TRBV5-1 and TRBJ2-7, the complete variable domain reads KAGVTQTPRYLIKTRGQQVTLSCSPISGHRSVSWYQQTPGQGLQFLFEYFSETQRNKGNFPGRFSGRQFSNSRSEMNVSTLELGDSALYLCASSLEARGGYEQYFGPGTRLTVT.

The table lists this clonotype with many counts. The chain employs TRBV20-1 and TRBJ1-1, with 8 bases lining up with TRBD1. Germline trimming cut 6 bases from V and 4 bases from J; bases unmatched to any gene: 10. Germline lookup yields CDR1 DFQATT and CDR2 SNEGSKA (reference sequence). The CDR3 has 14 residues. CDR3 DNA: TGCAGTGCCTTACCAGGGGGCGCGGGCACTGAAGCTTTCTTT. Translated: CSALPGGAGTEAFF.

This clonotype occurred many times. The CDR3 spells CASSALAGGSNEQFF. In nucleotides, the CDR3 is TGTGCCAGCAGTGCACTAGCGGGAGGGTCCAATGAGCAGTTCTTC. The rearrangement joins TRBV25-1 to TRBJ2-1; 13 positions agree with TRBD2. V shed 4 bases and J 6 bases; nucleotides not matched to a gene: 3. Germline CDR1 reads MGHDK; CDR2 reads SYGVNS. The length of the CDR3 is 15 residues.

This clonotype was observed a handful of times. The chain carries TRBV6-1 and TRBJ2-7; 10 nucleotides agree with TRBD2. Trimming removed 4 bases from V and 7 bases from J; junction bases left unmatched: 10. The CDR3 sequence is 15 residues long. CDR1 is MNHNS and CDR2 is SASEGT in the germline V gene. In DNA, the CDR3 is TGTGCCAGCAGTGTCCTAGCGGGGGCCCCGGGGGAGCAGTACTTC. Protein sequence: CASSVLAGAPGEQYF.

This clonotype was detected many times. The chain links TRBV24-1 to TRBJ2-1, with TRBD2 matching 13 bases. The CDR3 has 16 residues. Looked up from germline, CDR1 is KGHDR and CDR2 is SFDVKD. After removal of 3 bases from V and 6 bases from J, the junction contained 4 bases not matched to a gene. CDR3 DNA: TGTGCCACCAGTGATACCGGGACTAGCGGGATCAATGAGCAGTTCTTC. This encodes CATSDTGTSGINEQFF.

This clonotype was seen repeatedly, ten times or more. The CDR3 here is CSVEILRENTGELFF. Written as DNA, the CDR3 is TGCAGCGTTGAGATTCTAAGAGAGAACACCGGGGAGCTGTTTTTT. This rearrangement joins TRBV29-1 to TRBJ2-2; D gene uncertain. Germline assignment: CDR1 SQVTM and CDR2 ANQGSEA. V gave up 3 bases and J gave up 1 base, with 12 bases separating them. CDR3 length: 15 amino acids.

The chain employs TRBV12-3 or TRBV12-4 and TRBJ1-2, with 8 positions matching TRBD1. The CDR3 has 17 amino acids. The V segment lost 3 bases and the J segment 4 bases; nucleotides outside the gene matches: 13. CDR3 sequence reads: CASSLSKGQAYSYGYTF. Here the CDR3 DNA reads TGTGCCAGCAGTTTGTCTAAGGGACAGGCTTACTCCTATGGCTACACCTTC.

In this sample, this clonotype turned up a few times. The chain is built from TRBV12-3 or TRBV12-4 and TRBJ2-3, with a weak D call TRBD2 (5 bases). V lost 4 bases and J 4 bases, leaving 9 bases between the germline ends. The CDR3 loop spans 13 amino acids. CDR3 nucleotide sequence: TGTGCCAGCAGTTGGACTTCTTCAGATACGCAGTATTTT. Amino acids: CASSWTSSDTQYF.

This clonotype has at least ten counts. This chain links TRBV5-1 with TRBJ2-7; the D is unclear. The CDR3 spans 16 residues. Germline assignment: CDR1 SGHRS and CDR2 YFSETQ. Trimming took off 0 bases at V and 3 bases at J, with 16 bases between the two ends. The CDR3 here is CASSLEAVTVFYEQYF. DNA of the CDR3: TGCGCCAGCAGCTTGGAGGCGGTAACGGTCTTCTACGAGCAGTACTTC.

The rearrangement uses TRBV9 and TRBJ2-2, with TRBD2 identical over 12 bases. V shed 2 bases and J 6 bases; nucleotides not matched to a gene: 8. This CDR3 region has 17 residues. The germline gives CDR1 SGDLS, CDR2 YYNGEE. Here the CDR3 DNA reads TGTGCCAGCAGCGTCTCTACGGGACTAGCGGGTCCCGGGGAGCTGTTTTTT. Protein product: CASSVSTGLAGPGELFF.

The chain is built from TRBV15 and TRBJ2-7; D may be TRBD2 (5 bases). This CDR3 region has 12 residues. In germline, CDR1 is LNHNV, CDR2 YYDKDF (reference sequence). Trimming took 5 bases from V and 3 from J, leaving 8 bases between them. The CDR3 region is CATSEGFYEQYF. CDR3 bases: TGTGCCACCAGCGAGGGATTCTACGAGCAGTACTTC.

This clonotype was detected a few times. V gene TRBV4-3 combines with J gene TRBJ1-2, with 8 bases fitting TRBD1. This CDR3 contains 15 residues. The V gene end was trimmed by 0 bases and the J gene end by 8 bases; junction bases not matched to a gene: 8. Germline lookup yields CDR1 LGHNA and CDR2 YSLEER. The CDR3 bases are TGCGCCAGCAGCCAAGACGTCCAGGGGGCGCGGGGCTACACCTTC. This codes for CASSQDVQGARGYTF.

This clonotype has just a few counts. The chain links TRBV6-4 to TRBJ2-2; D unclear. Germline V gene data show CDR1 as MRHNA and CDR2 as SNTAGT. The V end lost 4 bases, the J end lost 0 bases, and 6 bases lay between the germline ends. The CDR3 sequence is 14 residues long. CDR3 region: CASSARSNTGELFF. The CDR3 region has the DNA TGTGCCAGCAGTGCCCGGTCGAACACCGGGGAGCTGTTTTTT.

This clonotype showed up many times. The J gene is TRBJ2-7, the V gene TRBV11-2; no clear D gene. CDR1 SGHAT and CDR2 FQNNGV come from the germline V gene. The CDR3 is 13 residues long. Trimming removed 2 bases at V and 3 bases at J, with 8 bases between. The CDR3 loop is CASSLTDVYEQYF. CDR3 bases: TGTGCCAGCAGCTTAACTGATGTCTACGAGCAGTACTTC.

This clonotype occurred a few times. This chain uses TRBV7-2 with TRBJ2-3; 8 positions match TRBD2. J lost 4 bases, V lost 4 bases, and 7 bases had no gene match. The germline V gene has CDR1 SGHTA and CDR2 FQGNSA. The CDR3 covers 15 residues. The CDR3 coding sequence is TGTGCCAGCAGCTCAACTGGCGGGAGGCCAGATACGCAGTATTTT. Protein product: CASSSTGGRPDTQYF.

The chain recombines TRBV6-1 with TRBJ1-1, with 7 bases fitting TRBD1. The CDR3 is 11 amino acids. Per germline, CDR1 MNHNS and CDR2 SASEGT. The J segment lost 5 bases and the V segment lost 9 bases, leaving 3 bases of the junction unmatched. CDR3 amino acids: CASGQATEAFF. For the CDR3, the DNA is TGTGCCAGTGGACAGGCTACTGAAGCTTTCTTT.

Of note for this clonotype: The CDR3 end shows no conserved phenylalanine or tryptophan, and so a read error is likely. The chain joins TRBV12-3 or TRBV12-4 to TRBJ2-6; D gene unclear. There are 15 residues in the CDR3. The V end lost 6 bases, the J end lost 0 bases, and 9 bases lay between the germline ends. CDR3 region: CASSKRYSGANVLTV. CDR3 nucleotide sequence: TGTGCCAGCAGCAAAAGATACTCTGGGGCCAACGTCCTGACTGTC.

The J gene is TRBJ2-4, the V gene TRBV30, with TRBD1 matching 8 bases. Germline V lookup: CDR1 GTSNPN, CDR2 SVGIG (reference sequence). This CDR3 has 14 amino acids. V trimming: 4 bases; J trimming: 6 bases; junction bases outside the gene matches: 8. CDR3 in DNA: TGTGCCTGGAAACCCGGGACAGGCTTAAACATTCAGTACTTC. Amino acid sequence: CAWKPGTGLNIQYF.

This chain joins TRBV18 and TRBJ2-2; 11 nucleotides line up with TRBD2. The CDR3 has 19 amino acids. The V gene end was trimmed by 1 base and the J gene end by 0 bases; junction bases not matched to a gene: 7. In germline, CDR1 is KGHSH, CDR2 LQKENI. The CDR3 DNA sequence: TGTGCCAGCTCACCACGGCGGTCGGGACTAGCGGCGAACACCGGGGAGCTGTTTTTT. Its protein product is CASSPRRSGLAANTGELFF.

This clonotype was picked up a small number of times. The rearrangement uses TRBV5-1 and TRBJ2-2, with 7 bases matching TRBD1. The CDR3 runs 16 residues. The trim removed 0 bases at V and 4 bases at J, leaving 6 bases unmatched. Germline V gene sequence: CDR1 SGHRS, CDR2 YFSETQ. The CDR3 spells CASSLGQGVFTGELFF. CDR3 coding DNA: TGCGCCAGCAGCTTGGGACAGGGCGTTTTCACCGGGGAGCTGTTTTTT. The full variable domain, its missing parts supplied by reference TRBV5-1 and TRBJ2-2, is KAGVTQTPRYLIKTRGQQVTLSCSPISGHRSVSWYQQTPGQGLQFLFEYFSETQRNKGNFPGRFSGRQFSNSRSEMNVSTLELGDSALYLCASSLGQGVFTGELFFGEGSRLTVL.

The chain is built from TRBV27 and TRBJ2-3; 11 bases are shared with TRBD2. With 5 bases clipped from V and 0 bases from J, the junction kept 4 bases outside the gene matches. This CDR3 has 16 amino acids. Looked up from germline, CDR1 is MNHEY and CDR2 is SMNVEV (reference sequence). The CDR3 coding sequence is TGTGCCAGCAGTACTACTAGCGGGGGCAGCACAGATACGCAGTATTTT. Its translation: CASSTTSGGSTDTQYF.

The V call is TRBV29-1, the J call TRBJ1-1, with a possible D match to TRBD1 (6 bases). Germline V gene data show CDR1 as SQVTM and CDR2 as ANQGSEA. V was shortened by 4 bases and J by 1 base, with 7 bases between the two germline ends. This CDR3 is built from 12 residues. CDR3 region: CSVVQGNTEAFF. Written as DNA, the CDR3 is TGCAGCGTTGTACAGGGGAACACTGAAGCTTTCTTT.

Ten or more counts support this clonotype. The J gene is TRBJ2-1, the V gene TRBV6-2 or TRBV6-3; D not certain. The CDR3 extends over 14 amino acids. Looked up from germline, CDR1 is MNHEY and CDR2 is SVGEGT. Between the trimmed V and J ends, which lost 4 bases and 0 bases, there was a span of 7 bases. The chain's CDR3 is CASSSWVSYNEQFF. The CDR3 coding sequence is TGTGCCAGCAGTTCGTGGGTCTCCTACAATGAGCAGTTCTTC.